One sample yielded the 4 T cell receptor beta chains listed below, sequenced in a study of T cells after yellow fever vaccination. Using its own MiXCR run on the 5' RACE reads, TCRdb lists one record per CDR3 protein. The repertoire holds about 580,000 distinct CDR3 sequences, 17% seen once, with around a sixth in the top ten. The specimen was PBMCs, collected about 5 days after the first yellow fever vaccination. The receptors originated from a man aged 18 to 30 who received the YFV17D yellow fever vaccine.

A note on this clonotype: A junction boundary mismatches the germline segment, possibly from a read error. The chain employs TRBV23-1 and TRBJ2-5, with D unresolved. TRBV23-1 is flagged as an ORF with uncertain function. The CDR3 loop spans 15 amino acids. The CDR3 coding sequence is TGCGTCAGCAGGCAGCAGCTGCGCCATGCAGAGACCCAGTACTTC. Its protein product is CVSRQQLRHAETQYF.

The rearrangement joins TRBV24-1 to TRBJ2-3, with D maybe TRBD2 (6 bases). The V and J ends lost 0 bases and 5 bases respectively, with 8 bases between them. The CDR3 sequence is 14 residues long. Germline lookup yields CDR1 KGHDR and CDR2 SFDVKD. CDR3 loop: CATSDLLGGDTQYF. As DNA, the CDR3 is TGTGCCACCAGTGATTTGCTGGGAGGAGATACGCAGTATTTT.

The V and J genes are TRBV6-1 and TRBJ2-4, with TRBD2 matching over 7 bases. The ends lost 9 bases at V and 9 bases at J; junction bases unmatched: 14. This CDR3 is 14 amino acids long. Per germline, CDR1 MNHNS and CDR2 SASEGT. The CDR3 loop is CASARVAGDGIQYF. The CDR3, as DNA: TGTGCCAGTGCCCGGGTCGCGGGGGACGGCATTCAGTACTTC.

V is TRBV12-3 or TRBV12-4 and J is TRBJ2-2; 8 bases match TRBD1. The CDR3 runs to 15 residues. Germline trimming cut 6 bases from V and 6 bases from J; bases unmatched to any gene: 9. Here the CDR3 reads CASSLQGAPPGELFF. The CDR3 region has the DNA TGTGCCAGCAGCCTCCAGGGGGCGCCCCCCGGGGAGCTGTTTTTT.